The clone carrying this T cell receptor beta chain was detected ten times or more. TCRdb reprocessed the 5' RACE reads via MiXCR and lists one record per CDR3 protein. The sample includes some 200,000 distinct CDR3 sequences, 2.5% to 3.5% seen only once; the top ten take roughly 3.2%. CDR3 length: 15 residues. V was shortened by 1 base and J by 4 bases, with 12 bases between the two germline ends. Germline-derived CDR1 and CDR2 are LGHNA and YSLEER. These data are taken from a study of T cells after yellow fever vaccination. This specimen consisted of CD4+ T cells sorted from PBMCs, obtained 10 days after the yellow fever booster vaccination. The genes are TRBV4-3 and TRBJ2-3; a weak D match, TRBD2 (5 bases). The clonotype was recovered from a man between 18 and 29 years old who received the YFV17D yellow fever vaccine. The CDR3 sequence is CASSQGRRSADTQYF. The CDR3 DNA sequence: TGCGCCAGCAGCCAAGGGCGGAGGTCGGCAGATACGCAGTATTTT.